The rows below give T cell receptor beta chains drawn from one sample of a study of glioma-infiltrating T cells after dendritic cell vaccination. Generated by immunoSEQ multiplex PCR, the TCRdb table keeps only in-frame clones and is missing some. The sample carries about 82,000 clones, roughly 89% recorded once. The sample here was blood, taken before dendritic cell vaccination. These receptors were obtained from a human donor with glioblastoma. Both conserved end residues are part of each CDR3. The order of the fields is J gene, D gene, V gene, clone size, CDR3 DNA, CDR3 protein. D genes are given only for firm matches. Part of the rows lack a size; the others show once, few, many or a class for expanded clones.

TRBJ1-1	-	TRBV13	-	TGTGCCAGCAGCCATCGACAGGTGATGAACACTGAAGCTTTCTTT	CASSHRQVMNTEAFF
TRBJ1-6	-	TRBV13	once	TGTGCCAGCAGCGTGTCGGGGTTGATTTCACCCCTCCACTTT	CASSVSGLISPLHF
TRBJ2-1	TRBD2	TRBV11-2	-	TGTGCCAGCAGCCTAGCGGGGGGGTACAATGAGCAGTTCTTC	CASSLAGGYNEQFF
TRBJ1-3	-	TRBV6-5	-	TGTGCCAGCAGTTACTCGAGGAGGGTTGGAAACACCATATATTTT	CASSYSRRVGNTIYF
TRBJ1-4	TRBD1	TRBV29-1	-	TGCAGCGTTGTACCCGGGACAGGGGTAGGAGAAAAACTGTTTTTT	CSVVPGTGVGEKLFF
TRBJ1-1	-	TRBV29-1	-	TGCAGTATAACAGGGTACGCTGAAGCTTTCTTT	CSITGYAEAFF
TRBJ2-6	-	TRBV30	-	TGTGCCTGGAGTGTAGCCCTCCTATCGGGAGAATCCTCTGGGGCCAACGTCCTGACTTTC	CAWSVALLSGESSGANVLTF
TRBJ2-7	TRBD2	TRBV7-6	-	TGTGCCAGCAGCCCGCTAGCGGTCTACGAGCAGTACTTC	CASSPLAVYEQYF
TRBJ2-7	TRBD2	TRBV11-3	-	TGTGCCAGCAGTAACCCCCCGGGCGGGAGGGCCTGGGAGCAGTACTTC	CASSNPPGGRAWEQYF
TRBJ2-1	TRBD2	TRBV4-1	-	TGCGCCAGCAGCCAAGATACGGTAGCGGGAGCCTACAATGAGCAGTTCTTC	CASSQDTVAGAYNEQFF
TRBJ2-1	TRBD1	TRBV6-1	few	TGTGCCAGCAGGTTGAGGGGGCGTAATGAGCAGTTCTTC	CASRLRGRNEQFF
TRBJ1-2	-	TRBV5-4	-	TGTGCCAGCAGCTTTGACAGGTCCTACACCTTC	CASSFDRSYTF
TRBJ2-5	TRBD1	TRBV5-1	-	TGCGCCAGCAGCTTGGGGGGCAGGGGGGAGACCCAGTACTTC	CASSLGGRGETQYF
TRBJ2-5	TRBD2	TRBV19	-	TGTGCCAGTAGTAGACTAGCGGGAGCCTCCGGGGAGACCCAGTACTTC	CASSRLAGASGETQYF
TRBJ2-7	TRBD1	TRBV5-1	-	TGCGCCAGCAGCCCATCGGGACAGGTTCGCGAGCAGTACTTC	CASSPSGQVREQYF
TRBJ2-7	-	TRBV5-1	once	TGCGCCAGCAGCCCAGACAACTACGAGCAGTACTTC	CASSPDNYEQYF
TRBJ2-7	TRBD1	TRBV23-1	once	TGCGCCAGCAGTCAAAGAGGGGACAGGAGAGGGTCGAAGGCCTACGAGCAGTACTTC	CASSQRGDRRGSKAYEQYF
TRBJ1-2	-	TRBV30	-	TGTGCCTGGAGGCATTCAGGGGTATTCGCTTTGGGCTACACCTTC	CAWRHSGVFALGYTF
TRBJ2-7	TRBD1	TRBV2	-	TGTGCCAGCAAGAAGACAGGGATAAGGTCCTACGAGCAGTACTTC	CASKKTGIRSYEQYF
TRBJ2-1	TRBD2	TRBV6-6	-	TGTGCCAGCATCAGCGGGGGTTTATACAATGAGCAGTTCTTC	CASISGGLYNEQFF
TRBJ1-1	TRBD1	TRBV6-1	-	TGTGCCAGCAGAACGGACAGGAACACCGAAGCTTTCTTT	CASRTDRNTEAFF
TRBJ1-2	TRBD1	TRBV7-9	-	TGTGCCAGCAGCCCCCCGGGACAGGGTGGCTACACCTTC	CASSPPGQGGYTF
TRBJ2-2	TRBD2	TRBV2	once	TGTGCCAGCAGTGAAACGGGGGGACTAGTCACCGGGGAGCTGTTTTTT	CASSETGGLVTGELFF
TRBJ1-3	-	TRBV18	-	TGTGCCAGCTCACCACAGGAGTACAGGGACTCTGGAAACACCATATATTTT	CASSPQEYRDSGNTIYF
TRBJ1-2	TRBD1	TRBV5-1	-	TGCGCCAGCAGCCGGGGACAGAGCCACTACACCTTC	CASSRGQSHYTF
TRBJ1-1	TRBD1	TRBV10-1	-	TGCGCCAGCAGTGCTCGGACAGGGGGTGTCACTGAAGCTTTCTTT	CASSARTGGVTEAFF
TRBJ1-4	-	TRBV10-3	-	TGTGCCAGTGGGAGGGTAGAAAAACTGTTTTTT	CASGRVEKLFF
TRBJ1-2	TRBD1	TRBV5-1	-	TGCGCCAGCAGCGCCGGGACAGGGGATGGCTACACCTTC	CASSAGTGDGYTF
TRBJ1-2	-	TRBV5-1	-	TGCGCCAGCAGACTGGAAGGGGGGGGCGCCTATGGCTACACCTTC	CASRLEGGGAYGYTF
TRBJ2-7	TRBD1	TRBV7-6	-	TGTGCCAGCAGCTTAGATGGACAGGGGGCCCACGAGCAGTACTTC	CASSLDGQGAHEQYF
TRBJ2-5	TRBD2	TRBV30	-	TGTGCCTGGGCGGGGGGTGTACAAGAGACCCAGTACTTC	CAWAGGVQETQYF
TRBJ1-1	-	TRBV2	-	TGTGCCAGCAGTGGGGGCTGGTATACTGAAGCTTTCTTT	CASSGGWYTEAFF
TRBJ1-1	TRBD1	TRBV15	-	TGTGCCACCAGCAGAGATCCGGGGGACAGGGGTGGGAACACTGAAGCTTTCTTT	CATSRDPGDRGGNTEAFF
TRBJ1-1	TRBD1	TRBV6-6	-	TGTGCCAGCAGTCAGCCCGGGACAGGGGGCACTGAAGCTTTCTTT	CASSQPGTGGTEAFF
TRBJ2-1	TRBD2	TRBV19	-	TGTGCCAGTGCATCACTAGCGGGGGGCTACTCCTACAATGAGCAGTTCTTC	CASASLAGGYSYNEQFF
TRBJ2-5	TRBD1	TRBV5-1	-	TGCGCCAGCAGCTTGTGGACAGGGGAGGGAGAGACCCAGTACTTC	CASSLWTGEGETQYF
TRBJ1-4	TRBD1	TRBV5-6	-	TGTGCCAGCAGCGGATCGACAGGGTCCTTCGAAAAACTGTTTTTT	CASSGSTGSFEKLFF
TRBJ2-7	-	TRBV6-5	-	TGTGCCAGCAGCCAGGGCGTCTCATACGAGCAGTACTTC	CASSQGVSYEQYF